What follows are 2 T cell receptor beta chains derived from one specimen sequenced in a study of blood T cells in healthy people across ages. A second PCR of roughly 7 to 11 cycles used a sample-barcoded 5' primer and a J-beta primer mix. Each CDR3 protein is one row after TCRdb ran MiXCR on the 5' RACE reads. The profile covers 790,000 or so distinct CDR3 sequences, with around 50% appearing a single time and less than 20% taken by the ten largest. Sequencing used blood. The receptors were sampled from a man older than 75 in good health.

J is TRBJ2-1 and V is TRBV28; D may correspond to TRBD1 or TRBD2 (5 bases each). V was cut by 7 bases and J by 14 bases, with 18 bases left in between. The V gene's germline CDR1 is MDHEN and CDR2 SYDVKM. The CDR3 is 12 residues long. The CDR3 is CASTGPPGRKFF. CDR3 DNA: TGTGCCAGCACCGGGCCCCCGGGACGCAAGTTCTTC.

The V and J genes are TRBV7-9 and TRBJ1-1; D is uncertain. The CDR3 has 13 amino acids. V gave up 5 bases and J gave up 4 bases, with 11 bases separating them. CDR1 and CDR2 (germline): SEHNR, FQNEAQ (reference sequence). As DNA, the CDR3 is TGTGCCAGCAGCCCCGAAATTACCACTGAAGCTTTCTTT. The encoded protein is CASSPEITTEAFF.